The 12 T cell receptor beta chains presented below share a single source sample, sequenced in a study of shared clonotypes between healthy human individuals. Sequencing was performed with immunoSEQ multiplex PCR; in TCRdb, only in-frame clones are kept and a portion is missing. Found here are some 350,000 clones, approximately 79% of them singletons; the top ten hold about a tenth. The sequenced material came from memory CD4+ T cells sorted from blood. The subset here: CD45RA-negative fraction. These receptors all stem from a man aged 25-45 years in good health.

The V gene is TRBV2, the J gene TRBJ2-7, with 7 positions matching TRBD1. V lost 7 bases, J lost 2 bases, and 5 bases stayed unmatched. The CDR3 is 13 amino acids. Germline lookup yields CDR1 SNHLY and CDR2 FYNNEI. The CDR3 loop reads CASKRDRAYEQYF. For the CDR3, the DNA is TGTGCCAGCAAGAGGGACAGAGCCTACGAGCAGTACTTC.

Written as DNA, the CDR3 is TGTGCCAGCAGCTTAAACGGGGGCCTGAGGGCCAACGTCCTGACTTTC. Amino acid sequence: CASSLNGGLRANVLTF. The chain employs TRBV7-2 and TRBJ2-6; D possibly matches TRBD1 or TRBD2 (6 bases each). Germline CDR1 SGHTA, CDR2 FQGNSA. This CDR3 has 16 residues. With 2 bases removed from V and 5 bases from J, the gap between germline ends came to 13 bases.

The rearrangement uses TRBV19 and TRBJ2-1; D not certain. This CDR3 is 13 amino acids long. Trimming shortened V by 5 bases and J by 4 bases, and 9 bases separated the two germline ends. Germline V gives CDR1 LNHDA, CDR2 SQIVND (reference sequence). The CDR3 nucleotides are TGTGCCAGTAGTCCCAATTTATACAATGAGCAGTTCTTC. Translated, it gives CASSPNLYNEQFF.

To note about this clone: At one end the junction does not follow the germline gene, possibly because of a read error. The gene calls are TRBV10-3 and TRBJ1-2; the D gene is possibly TRBD1 (5 bases). Germline values: CDR1 ENHRY, CDR2 SYGVKD. There are 15 residues in the CDR3. The CDR3 here is CASSYADSPVRGYTF. CDR3 sequence (DNA): TGTGCCAGCAGTTACGCCGACAGCCCTGTGCGCGGCTACACCTTC.

The rearrangement joins TRBV20-1 to TRBJ1-2; D unresolved. Germline lookup yields CDR1 DFQATT and CDR2 SNEGSKA (reference sequence). The germline V and J ends were trimmed by 7 bases and 7 bases, with 7 bases remaining between them. The CDR3 runs to 9 residues. CDR3 sequence (DNA): TGCAGTGTCAAGAGTGGCTACACCTTC. Its translation: CSVKSGYTF.

The genes are TRBV10-3 and TRBJ2-7; 7 bases map to TRBD2. The CDR3 sequence is 17 residues long. J was trimmed by 2 bases and V by 10 bases; bases with no gene match: 20. Germline V gene data show CDR1 as ENHRY and CDR2 as SYGVKD. The CDR3 region has the DNA TGTGCCACGCAAAAAACCACCCAGCGGGGTCGTACCTACGAGCAGTACTTC. Protein sequence: CATQKTTQRGRTYEQYF.

This clone was picked up a small number of times. This chain joins TRBV14 and TRBJ1-1; D possibly corresponds to TRBD1 (6 bases). CDR1 SGHDN and CDR2 FVKESK come from the germline V gene. This CDR3 has 13 amino acids. V lost 3 bases and J 6 bases, leaving 11 bases between the germline ends. CDR3 in amino acids: CASSQQGISEAFF. The CDR3 nucleotides are TGTGCCAGCAGCCAGCAGGGGATATCTGAAGCTTTCTTT.

In this sample, this clone turned up a few times. The V gene is TRBV7-8, the J gene TRBJ2-7, with 7 bases that match TRBD1. J lost 7 bases, V lost 5 bases, and 5 bases had no gene match. The CDR3 sequence is 12 residues long. Germline assignment: CDR1 SGHVS and CDR2 FQNEAQ. CDR3 loop: CASSLGGQEQYF. CDR3 DNA: TGTGCCAGCAGCCTAGGGGGACAGGAGCAGTACTTC.

This sequence joins TRBV7-8 and TRBJ1-5; the D gene is possibly TRBD1 (6 bases). Germline-derived CDR1 and CDR2 are SGHVS and FQNEAQ. The CDR3 length is 15 residues. The V end was cut by 5 bases, the J end by 4 bases, with 15 bases between. The CDR3 sequence: CASSTQGLGNQPQHF. CDR3 coding DNA: TGTGCCAGCAGCACACAGGGATTAGGGAATCAGCCCCAGCATTTT. Variable domain in full (rest from reference TRBV7-8 and TRBJ1-5): GAGVSQSPRYKVAKRGQDVALRCDPISGHVSLFWYQQALGQGPEFLTYFQNEAQLDKSGLPSDRFFAERPEGSVSTLKIQRTQQEDSAVYLCASSTQGLGNQPQHFGDGTRLSIL.

The rearrangement links TRBV14 to TRBJ2-2; 7 positions match TRBD1. CDR3 length equals 16 residues. V lost 4 bases and J lost 0; bases outside the gene matches: 5. From germline, CDR1 is SGHDN and CDR2 FVKESK. This CDR3 reads CASSLLGTANTGELFF. CDR3 coding DNA: TGTGCCAGCAGCCTCCTCGGGACAGCGAACACCGGGGAGCTGTTTTTT. The whole variable domain, remainder taken from reference TRBV14 and TRBJ2-2, is EAGVTQFPSHSVIEKGQTVTLRCDPISGHDNLYWYRRVMGKEIKFLLHFVKESKQDESGMPNNRFLAERTGGTYSTLKVQPAELEDSGVYFCASSLLGTANTGELFFGEGSRLTVL.

This chain connects TRBV5-5 to TRBJ2-5; D call uncertain. Trimming removed 4 bases from V and 1 base from J, with 8 bases in between. Per the germline V gene, CDR1 is SGHKS and CDR2 is YYEKEE (reference sequence). The CDR3 spans 13 residues. The CDR3 region is CASSVQIQETQYF. DNA of the CDR3: TGTGCCAGCAGCGTACAGATCCAAGAGACCCAGTACTTC.

This clone has a count of ten or more. The chain carries TRBV6-1 and TRBJ2-3; 9 nucleotides match TRBD1. Germline values: CDR1 MNHNS, CDR2 SASEGT. V dropped 8 bases and J dropped 2; count of bases not matched to a gene: 5. This CDR3 spans 14 amino acids. The CDR3 nucleotides are TGTGCCAGCTGGGACAGGGCCTACACAGATACGCAGTATTTT. Translating gives CASWDRAYTDTQYF.